Sequencing of this T cell receptor (beta chain) was carried out in a study of cytomegalovirus exposure and HLA in healthy donors. Study-wide findings and caveats: An Asian-associated ancestry cluster reportedly showed fewer N-insertions than the approximately 700-donor mean in a later analysis.

CDR3 size: 16 residues. Germline values: CDR1 MNHNY, CDR2 SVGAGI (reference sequence). Use of 60 Vbeta and 13 Jbeta primers characterized the PCR. Libraries were prepared by immunoSEQ multiplex PCR; TCRdb keeps only in-frame clonotypes and omits some of them. The data show 100,000 to 150,000 clones, with roughly 74% seen just once and 3.6% held by the top ten. Remarks on this clone: Its antigen is currently unknown.

This chain links TRBV6-6 with TRBJ2-5; tentative D call: TRBD2 (6 bases). The DNA end is more similar to TRBJ2-7, so the J call may be wrong. This clonotype was obtained from a man in his forties or fifties in good health and CMV-seronegative. Source material: PBMCs. The CDR3 DNA reads TGTGCCAGCAGTTCCCTGCCTGGGGGGAAATCCTACGAGCAGTACTTC. Translated: CASSSLPGGKSYEQYF.